Following are 7 T cell receptor beta chains from one sample sequenced in a study of CD8 T cells in Susac syndrome. Random-hexamer reverse transcription was applied to roughly 0.45 to 1 ug RNA. TCRdb recomputed calls from the immunoSEQ multiplex PCR reads with MiXCR, one row per CDR3 protein. This sample has about 150,000 distinct CDR3 sequences, with around 95% found just once. The sequenced sample was CD4+ T cells from PBMCs. Receptors were obtained from a human donor with Susac syndrome.

The V and J genes are TRBV6-5 and TRBJ2-1; D is ambiguous. Trimming removed 3 bases at V and 5 bases at J, with 11 bases between. The CDR3 is 14 amino acids. Germline V gene data show CDR1 as MNHEY and CDR2 as SVGAGI. The DNA for the CDR3 is TGTGCCAGCAGTTATGATCCGACCCACAATGAGCAGTTCTTC. Protein sequence: CASSYDPTHNEQFF.

This clonotype showed up just once. This sequence joins TRBV25-1 and TRBJ2-1; D is unclear. CDR1 is MGHDK, CDR2 SYGVNS, per germline. This CDR3 region has 13 residues. V was shortened by 8 bases and J by 3 bases, with 11 bases between the two germline ends. CDR3 in amino acids: CASGALHYNEQFF. In nucleotides, the CDR3 is TGTGCCAGCGGAGCCTTACACTACAATGAGCAGTTCTTC.

The chain couples TRBV20-1 to TRBJ2-3; D is undetermined. Per the germline V gene, CDR1 is DFQATT and CDR2 is SNEGSKA (reference sequence). V lost 6 bases and J 4 bases, leaving 8 bases between the germline ends. The CDR3 extends over 11 amino acids. The CDR3 is CSALTPDTQYF. As DNA, the CDR3 is TGCAGTGCCCTAACTCCAGATACGCAGTATTTT.

This chain joins TRBV29-1 and TRBJ1-2; TRBD1 agrees at 10 bases. Per germline, CDR1 SQVTM and CDR2 ANQGSEA. CDR3 size: 12 residues. V dropped 5 bases and J dropped 8; count of bases not matched to a gene: 5. The CDR3 DNA sequence: TGCAGCGTTCGGACAGGGGGTGAAGGCTACACCTTC. This sequence encodes CSVRTGGEGYTF.

The chain links TRBV2 to TRBJ1-2; D unresolved. The CDR3 is 12 amino acids. CDR1 is SNHLY, CDR2 FYNNEI, per germline. Trimming shortened V by 3 bases and J by 4 bases, and 6 bases separated the two germline ends. The CDR3 is CASSEGLYGYTF. The CDR3 coding sequence is TGTGCCAGCAGTGAGGGCCTCTATGGCTACACCTTC.

The V and J genes are TRBV5-3 and TRBJ2-1; 8 bases map to TRBD2. TRBV5-3 is treated as an ORF (open reading frame) with a function not yet certain. The CDR3 consists of 14 residues. Trimming removed 10 bases from V and 9 bases from J; junction bases left unmatched: 15. The chain's CDR3 is CAGVLSGGPSEQFF. The DNA of the CDR3 is TGTGCCGGAGTTCTGTCGGGGGGGCCGAGTGAGCAGTTCTTC.

This sequence joins TRBV12-3 or TRBV12-4 and TRBJ2-2; 9 positions agree with TRBD2. Trimming removed 1 base from V and 4 bases from J; junction bases left unmatched: 1. The CDR3 sequence is 15 residues long. CDR3 DNA: TGTGCCAGCAGTTTAGGGACTAGCGCCACCGGGGAGCTGTTTTTT. Encoded protein: CASSLGTSATGELFF.